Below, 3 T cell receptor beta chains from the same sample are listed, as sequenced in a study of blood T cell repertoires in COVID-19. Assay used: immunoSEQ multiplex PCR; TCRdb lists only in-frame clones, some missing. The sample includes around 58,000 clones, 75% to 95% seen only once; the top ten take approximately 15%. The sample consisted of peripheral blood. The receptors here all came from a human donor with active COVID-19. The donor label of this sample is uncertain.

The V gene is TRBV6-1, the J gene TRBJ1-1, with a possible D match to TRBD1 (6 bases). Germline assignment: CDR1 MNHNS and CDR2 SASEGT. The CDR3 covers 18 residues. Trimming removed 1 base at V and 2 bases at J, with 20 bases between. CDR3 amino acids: CASSEEGGMGLGNTEAFF. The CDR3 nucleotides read TGTGCCAGCAGTGAAGAGGGGGGGATGGGTCTTGGAAACACTGAAGCTTTCTTT.

This CDR3 is CASSAGGQETQYF. The DNA for the CDR3 is TGTGCCAGCAGCGCCGGGGGCCAAGAGACCCAGTACTTC. This chain links TRBV11-2 with TRBJ2-5; D is possibly TRBD2 (6 bases). Germline CDR1 SGHAT, CDR2 FQNNGV. Trimming removed 5 bases from V and 1 base from J, with 8 bases in between. CDR3 size: 13 residues.

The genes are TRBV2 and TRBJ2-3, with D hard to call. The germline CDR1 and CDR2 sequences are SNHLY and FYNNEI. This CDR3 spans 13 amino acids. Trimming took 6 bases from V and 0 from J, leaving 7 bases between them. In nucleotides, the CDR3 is TGTGCCAGCAGGGCGGCTAGCACAGATACGCAGTATTTT. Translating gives CASRAASTDTQYF.